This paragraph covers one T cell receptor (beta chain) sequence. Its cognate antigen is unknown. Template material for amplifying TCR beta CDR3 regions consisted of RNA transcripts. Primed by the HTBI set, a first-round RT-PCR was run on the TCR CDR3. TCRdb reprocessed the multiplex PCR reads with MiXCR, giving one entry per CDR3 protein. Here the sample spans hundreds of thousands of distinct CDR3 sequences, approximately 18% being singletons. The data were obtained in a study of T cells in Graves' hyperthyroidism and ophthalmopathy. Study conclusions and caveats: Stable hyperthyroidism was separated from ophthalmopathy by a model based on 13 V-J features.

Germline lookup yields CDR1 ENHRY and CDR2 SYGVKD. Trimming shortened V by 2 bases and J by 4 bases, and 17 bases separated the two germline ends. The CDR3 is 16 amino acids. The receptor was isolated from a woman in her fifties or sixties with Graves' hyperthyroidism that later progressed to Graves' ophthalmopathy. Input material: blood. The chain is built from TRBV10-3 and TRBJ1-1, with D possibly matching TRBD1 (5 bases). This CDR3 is CAISEPIKGTGTEAFF. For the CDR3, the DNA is TGTGCCATCAGTGAGCCTATCAAGGGGACCGGCACTGAAGCTTTCTTT.